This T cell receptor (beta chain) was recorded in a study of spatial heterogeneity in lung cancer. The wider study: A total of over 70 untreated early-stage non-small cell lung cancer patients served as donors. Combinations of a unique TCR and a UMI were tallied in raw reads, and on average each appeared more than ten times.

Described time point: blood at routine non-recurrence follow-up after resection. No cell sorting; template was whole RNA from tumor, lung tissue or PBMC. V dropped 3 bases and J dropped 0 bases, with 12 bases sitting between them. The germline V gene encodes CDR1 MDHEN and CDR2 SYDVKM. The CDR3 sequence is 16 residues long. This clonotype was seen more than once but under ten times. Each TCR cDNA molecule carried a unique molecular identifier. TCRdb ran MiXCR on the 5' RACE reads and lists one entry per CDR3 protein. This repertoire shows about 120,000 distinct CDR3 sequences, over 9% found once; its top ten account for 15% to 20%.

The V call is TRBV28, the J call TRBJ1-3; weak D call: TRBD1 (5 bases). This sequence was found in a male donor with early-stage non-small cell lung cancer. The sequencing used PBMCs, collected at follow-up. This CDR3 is CASSFRGAYSGNTIYF. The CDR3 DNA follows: TGTGCCAGCAGTTTCCGAGGGGCCTACTCTGGAAACACCATATATTTT.